This entry is about one TCR beta chain. Its antigen is unidentified. The sample originates from a study of cytomegalovirus exposure and HLA in healthy donors. Study outcomes and limitations: A later analysis linked a missense DCLRE1C variant to TCR beta V- and J-gene trimming. A later examination showed that TCR association rates differed by HLA locus, with DRB1 most and HLA-C fewest.

It was with 60 Vbeta and 13 Jbeta primers that the PCR ran. The repertoire was sequenced with immunoSEQ multiplex PCR; TCRdb's copy has only in-frame clones and lacks some. This table holds 160,000 or so clones, roughly 85% found once. The length of the CDR3 is 15 residues. The germline CDR1 and CDR2 sequences are SGHRS and YFSETQ. Unmatched junction bases numbered 4, after V lost 3 bases and J lost 2 bases. The chain couples TRBV5-1 to TRBJ2-5, with TRBD2 matching 10 bases. Sequencing input: PBMCs. This TCR derives from a woman in her 30s in good health and CMV-seronegative. The chain's CDR3 is CASSSGTSVQETQYF. CDR3 nucleotides: TGCGCCAGCAGCTCCGGGACTAGCGTACAAGAGACCCAGTACTTC.